This T cell receptor (beta chain) stems from a study of T cell clones after liver transplantation. Broader study findings: Circulating graft-donor-reactive CD4 TCRbeta sequences fell significantly post-transplant in 5 of 8 subjects.

Some clones are missing from TCRdb's copy, which holds only in-frame ones; the method was immunoSEQ multiplex PCR. Seen here are more than 100,000 clones, about 81% observed once, and the top ten hold less than 3%. Concerning this clone: The antigen remains unidentified.

The CDR3 extends over 14 amino acids. Trimming took off 4 bases at V and 2 bases at J, with 9 bases between the two ends. CDR1 is LGHNT and CDR2 is FRNRAP in the germline V gene. This chain connects TRBV12-5 to TRBJ1-5, with unresolved D. The receptor's source is a human patient who received a liver transplant. These T cells may partly come from the graft donor. The sequenced sample was CD4+ T cells from blood, obtained 47 months after liver transplant. In nucleotides, the CDR3 is TGTGCTAGTGGTTCGGACCCTGGCAATCAGCCCCAGCATTTT. Its protein is CASGSDPGNQPQHF.